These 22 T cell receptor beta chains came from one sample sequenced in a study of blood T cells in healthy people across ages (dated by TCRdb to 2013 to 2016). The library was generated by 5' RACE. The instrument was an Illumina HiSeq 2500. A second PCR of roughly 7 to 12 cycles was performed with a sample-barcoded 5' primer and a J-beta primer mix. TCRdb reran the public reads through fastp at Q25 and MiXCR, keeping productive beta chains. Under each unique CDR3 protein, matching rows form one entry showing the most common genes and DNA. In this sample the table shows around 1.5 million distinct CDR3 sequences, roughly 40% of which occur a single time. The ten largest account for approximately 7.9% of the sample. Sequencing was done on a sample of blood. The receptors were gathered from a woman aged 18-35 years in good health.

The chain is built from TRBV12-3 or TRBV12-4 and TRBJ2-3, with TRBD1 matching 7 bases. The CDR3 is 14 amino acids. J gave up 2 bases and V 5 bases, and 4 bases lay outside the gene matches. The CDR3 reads CASSPGQPTDTQYF. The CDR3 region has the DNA TGTGCCAGCAGTCCGGGACAGCCCACAGATACGCAGTATTTT.

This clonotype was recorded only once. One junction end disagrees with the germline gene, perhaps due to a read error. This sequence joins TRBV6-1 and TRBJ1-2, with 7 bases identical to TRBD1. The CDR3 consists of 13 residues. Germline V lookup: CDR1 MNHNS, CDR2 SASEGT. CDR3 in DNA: TGTGCCAGCAGTGGACAGGGTTGGTATGGTTACACCTTC. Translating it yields CASSGQGWYGYTF.

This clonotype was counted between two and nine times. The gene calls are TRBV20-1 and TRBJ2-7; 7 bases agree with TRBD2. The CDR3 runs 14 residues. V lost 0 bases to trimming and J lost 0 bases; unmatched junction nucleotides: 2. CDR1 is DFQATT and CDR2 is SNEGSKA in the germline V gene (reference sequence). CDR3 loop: CSAREGLLSYEQYF. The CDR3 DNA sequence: TGCAGTGCTAGAGAGGGACTACTCTCCTACGAGCAGTACTTC.

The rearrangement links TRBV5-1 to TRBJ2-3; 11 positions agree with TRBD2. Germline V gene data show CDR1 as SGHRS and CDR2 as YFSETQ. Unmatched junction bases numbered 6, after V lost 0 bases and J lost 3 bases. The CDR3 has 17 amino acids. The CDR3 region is CASSLETSGSGTDTQYF. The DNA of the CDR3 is TGCGCCAGCAGCTTGGAAACTAGCGGGAGTGGGACAGATACGCAGTATTTT.

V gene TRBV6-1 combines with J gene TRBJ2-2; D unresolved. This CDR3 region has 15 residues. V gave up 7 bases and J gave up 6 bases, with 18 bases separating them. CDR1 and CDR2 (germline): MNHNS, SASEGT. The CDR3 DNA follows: TGTGCCAGCATCACCGAATCCTTGACCCCCGGGGAGCTGTTTTTT. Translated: CASITESLTPGELFF.

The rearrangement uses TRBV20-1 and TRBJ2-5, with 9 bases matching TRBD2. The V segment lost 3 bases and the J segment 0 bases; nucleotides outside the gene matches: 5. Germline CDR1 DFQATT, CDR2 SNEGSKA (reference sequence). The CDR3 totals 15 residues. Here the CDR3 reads CSASRAGGNQETQYF. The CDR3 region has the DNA TGCAGTGCTAGCCGGGCGGGGGGGAACCAAGAGACCCAGTACTTC.

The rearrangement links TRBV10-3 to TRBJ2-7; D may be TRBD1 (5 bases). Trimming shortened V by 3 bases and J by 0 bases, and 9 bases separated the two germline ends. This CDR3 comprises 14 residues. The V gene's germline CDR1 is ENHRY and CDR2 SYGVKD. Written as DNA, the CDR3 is TGTGCCATCAGTGACCTAGGGGCCTCCTACGAGCAGTACTTC. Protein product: CAISDLGASYEQYF.

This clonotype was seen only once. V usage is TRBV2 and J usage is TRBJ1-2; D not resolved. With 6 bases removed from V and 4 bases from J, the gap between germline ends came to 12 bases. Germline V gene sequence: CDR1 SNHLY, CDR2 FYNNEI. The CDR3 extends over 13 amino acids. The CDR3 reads CASSAQHSYGYTF. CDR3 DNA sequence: TGTGCCAGCAGCGCACAGCACTCCTATGGCTACACCTTC.

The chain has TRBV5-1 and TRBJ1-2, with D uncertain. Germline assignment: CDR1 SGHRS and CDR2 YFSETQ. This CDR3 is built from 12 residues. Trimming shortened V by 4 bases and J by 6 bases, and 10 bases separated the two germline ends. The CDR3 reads CASSMRSDGYTF. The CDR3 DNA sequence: TGCGCCAGCAGCATGAGGTCGGATGGCTACACCTTC. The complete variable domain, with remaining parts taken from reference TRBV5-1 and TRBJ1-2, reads KAGVTQTPRYLIKTRGQQVTLSCSPISGHRSVSWYQQTPGQGLQFLFEYFSETQRNKGNFPGRFSGRQFSNSRSEMNVSTLELGDSALYLCASSMRSDGYTFGSGTRLTVV.

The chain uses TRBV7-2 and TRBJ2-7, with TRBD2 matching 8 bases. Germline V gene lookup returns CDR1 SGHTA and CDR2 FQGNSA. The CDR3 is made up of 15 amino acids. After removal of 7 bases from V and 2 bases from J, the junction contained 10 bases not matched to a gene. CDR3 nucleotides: TGTGCCAGCACCCACCTCCGGGAGGGCCCCTACGAGCAGTACTTC. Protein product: CASTHLREGPYEQYF.

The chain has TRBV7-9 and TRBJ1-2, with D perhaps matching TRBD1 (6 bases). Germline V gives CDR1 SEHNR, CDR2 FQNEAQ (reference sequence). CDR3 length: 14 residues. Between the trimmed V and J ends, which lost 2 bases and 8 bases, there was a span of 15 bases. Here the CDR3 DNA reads TGTGCCAGCAGCTTAAGTTCTCAGGGGAGCGGCTACACCTTC. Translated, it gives CASSLSSQGSGYTF. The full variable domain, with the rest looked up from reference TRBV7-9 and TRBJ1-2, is DTGVSQNPRHKITKRGQNVTFRCDPISEHNRLYWYRQTLGQGPEFLTYFQNEAQLEKSRLLSDRFSAERPKGSFSTLEIQRTEQGDSAMYLCASSLSSQGSGYTFGSGTRLTVV.

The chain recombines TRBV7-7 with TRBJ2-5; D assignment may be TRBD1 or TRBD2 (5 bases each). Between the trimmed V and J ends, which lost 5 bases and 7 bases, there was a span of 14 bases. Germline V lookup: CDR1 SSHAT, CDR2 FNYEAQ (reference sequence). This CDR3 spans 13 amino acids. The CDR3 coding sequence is TGTGCCAGCAGCCCGGGACGTGAGGGGACCCAGTACTTC. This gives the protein CASSPGREGTQYF.

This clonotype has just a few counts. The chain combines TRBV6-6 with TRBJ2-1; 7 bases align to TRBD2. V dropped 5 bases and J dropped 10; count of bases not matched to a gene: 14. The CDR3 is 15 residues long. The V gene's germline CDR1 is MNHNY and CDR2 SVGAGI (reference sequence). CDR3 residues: CASSPNSGLADEQFF. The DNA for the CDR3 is TGTGCCAGCAGTCCCAATAGCGGGCTCGCGGACGAGCAGTTCTTC.

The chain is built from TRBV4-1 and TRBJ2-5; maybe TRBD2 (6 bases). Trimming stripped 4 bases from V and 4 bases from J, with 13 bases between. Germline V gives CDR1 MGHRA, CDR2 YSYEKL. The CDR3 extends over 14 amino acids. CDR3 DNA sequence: TGCGCCAGCAGCCCGGGGACTTGGAGAGAGACCCAGTACTTC. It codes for CASSPGTWRETQYF.

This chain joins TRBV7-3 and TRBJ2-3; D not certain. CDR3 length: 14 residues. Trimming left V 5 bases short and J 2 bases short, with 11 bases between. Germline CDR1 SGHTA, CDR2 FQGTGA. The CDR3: CASSPLANTDTQYF. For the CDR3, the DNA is TGTGCCAGCAGCCCCCTGGCCAACACAGATACGCAGTATTTT.

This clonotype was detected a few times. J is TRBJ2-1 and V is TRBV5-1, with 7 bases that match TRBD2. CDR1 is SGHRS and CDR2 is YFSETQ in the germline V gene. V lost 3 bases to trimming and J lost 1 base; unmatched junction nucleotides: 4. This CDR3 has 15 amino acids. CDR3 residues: CASSSGLTSYNEQFF. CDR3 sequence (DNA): TGCGCCAGCAGCTCGGGACTAACATCCTACAATGAGCAGTTCTTC.

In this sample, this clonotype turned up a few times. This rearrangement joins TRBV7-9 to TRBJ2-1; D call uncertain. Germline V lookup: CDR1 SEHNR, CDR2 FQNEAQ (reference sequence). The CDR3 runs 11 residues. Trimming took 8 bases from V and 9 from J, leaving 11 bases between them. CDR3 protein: CASHDLFEQFF. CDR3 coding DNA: TGTGCCAGCCACGATCTGTTTGAGCAGTTCTTC.

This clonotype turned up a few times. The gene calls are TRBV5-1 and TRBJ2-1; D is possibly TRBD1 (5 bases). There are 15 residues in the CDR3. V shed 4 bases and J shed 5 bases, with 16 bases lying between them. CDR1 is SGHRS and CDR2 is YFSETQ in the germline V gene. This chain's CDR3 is CASSHYVAGNNEQFF. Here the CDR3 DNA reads TGCGCCAGCAGCCACTACGTGGCAGGGAACAATGAGCAGTTCTTC.

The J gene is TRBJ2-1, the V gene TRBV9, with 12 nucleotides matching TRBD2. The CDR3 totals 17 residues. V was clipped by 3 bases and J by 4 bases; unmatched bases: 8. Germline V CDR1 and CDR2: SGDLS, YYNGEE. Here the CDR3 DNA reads TGTGCCAGCAGCGATACTAGCGGGGGGTTGGAATACAATGAGCAGTTCTTC. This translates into CASSDTSGGLEYNEQFF.

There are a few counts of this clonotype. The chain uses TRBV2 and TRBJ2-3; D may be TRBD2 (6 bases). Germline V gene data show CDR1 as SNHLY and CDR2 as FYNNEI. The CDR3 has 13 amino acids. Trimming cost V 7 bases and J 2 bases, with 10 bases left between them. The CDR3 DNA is TGTGCCAGCACCGGCGGGACCACAGATACGCAGTATTTT. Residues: CASTGGTTDTQYF.

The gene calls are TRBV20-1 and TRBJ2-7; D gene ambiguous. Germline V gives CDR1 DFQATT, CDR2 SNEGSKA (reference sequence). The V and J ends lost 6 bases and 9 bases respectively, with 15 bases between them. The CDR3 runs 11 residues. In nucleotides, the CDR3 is TGCAGTGCATTAGGTGGGGTCGGGCAGTACTTC. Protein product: CSALGGVGQYF.

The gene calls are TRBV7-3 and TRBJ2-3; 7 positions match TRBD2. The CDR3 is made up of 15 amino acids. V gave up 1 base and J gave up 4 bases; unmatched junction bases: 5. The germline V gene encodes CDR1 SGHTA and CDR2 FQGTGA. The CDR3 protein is CASSLNSGVADTQYF. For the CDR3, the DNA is TGTGCCAGCAGCTTAAACAGCGGGGTGGCAGATACGCAGTATTTT. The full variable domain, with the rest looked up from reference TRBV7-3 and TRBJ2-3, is GAGVSQTPSNKVTEKGKYVELRCDPISGHTALYWYRQSLGQGPEFLIYFQGTGAADDSGLPNDRFFAVRPEGSVSTLKIQRTERGDSAVYLCASSLNSGVADTQYFGPGTRLTVL.